This T cell receptor (beta chain) originates from a study of blood T cell repertoires in COVID-19 (dated by TCRdb to 2020 to 2022). The study in broad terms: Samples covering the acute and convalescent phases of COVID-19 were provided by collaborators in the United States, Italy and Spain. The prospective study material was composed of cDNA or gDNA derived from T cells, B-cell-depleted T cells, or PBMCs. The dataset comprised deeply sampled blood TCRbeta repertoires from subjects exposed to, actively infected with, or recovered from COVID-19. A freely available public database, intended as a resource for researchers studying the immune response to SARS-CoV-2, is where the repertoires were released. Samples were obtained from the ongoing ImmuneRACE study (first 160 participants) and from over a thousand subjects provided by 6 global collaborators. Nearly every sample came with metadata listing a de-identified subject ID, COVID-19 status, age in years and sex. Where available, HLA class I and class II types were taken from metadata supplied by the sample provider and were not determined by assay-based typing.

The CDR3 numbers 15 residues from cysteine through phenylalanine. The DNA shown is the 45-base CDR3, in frame from base 1. V lost 5 bases and J lost 7 bases, and the count of bases not matched to a germline gene is 10. CDR1 is given as KGHSH and CDR2 as LQKENI, both from the germline V gene. Participants in the prospective study were aged about 18 to 100 years, lived in under 30 United States geographic areas, and enrolled through a virtual design. To assign participants to cohorts, the prospective study relied on clinical history that participants themselves reported in a screening survey and a study questionnaire. Each participant in the prospective study had whole blood, serum and a nasopharyngeal or oropharyngeal swab collected by mobile phlebotomists. Additional blood draws and questionnaires over an approximately 2-month period could optionally be provided by prospective study participants. Before DNA extraction, blood samples from the prospective study were shipped at room temperature or frozen.

Results the study describes overall, beyond this receptor: Clinical and demographic metadata were provided uncurated, with the amount varying by source and participant.

The immunoSEQ Assay, a bias-controlled multiplex PCR, was used to amplify TCRbeta CDR3 regions from genomic DNA. Per the source publication's procedure: The number of nucleated cells in each sample was estimated by amplification of reference gene primers within the assay. To quantify the absolute abundance of each unique TCRbeta CDR3 rearrangement, sequence reads were collapsed and filtered. For each sample, productive Simpson clonality was calculated by taking the square root of Simpson's diversity index across productive rearrangements. What TCRdb holds here is the immuneACCESS table cut down to in-frame rearrangements. Part of the clones is not present; checked against another copy, under half of the missing clones reflect an unresolved V gene, and the others are unexplained. D and trimming were read from the DNA, whereas the V and J calls and clone size are those reported in that table. Recorded for this sample are over 200,000 clones; over 80% of them occurred a single time. The ten biggest clones cover approximately 1.2% of the sample.

About this clone itself: Its antigen is still unknown. One base away there is no much larger clone; base qualities are not given.

The specimen was PBMCs or T cells enriched from blood (not recorded which). The receptor chain draws on TRBV18 and TRBJ1-4; 7 junctional bases match TRBD1. This TCR derives from a human donor in a cohort exposed to, infected with or recovered from COVID-19 (not recorded which). The donor label of this sample is uncertain. At the DNA level, the sequence is TGTGCCAGCTCAACTAACGACAGGGTTAGTGAAAAACTGTTTTTT. It translates as CASSTNDRVSEKLFF.